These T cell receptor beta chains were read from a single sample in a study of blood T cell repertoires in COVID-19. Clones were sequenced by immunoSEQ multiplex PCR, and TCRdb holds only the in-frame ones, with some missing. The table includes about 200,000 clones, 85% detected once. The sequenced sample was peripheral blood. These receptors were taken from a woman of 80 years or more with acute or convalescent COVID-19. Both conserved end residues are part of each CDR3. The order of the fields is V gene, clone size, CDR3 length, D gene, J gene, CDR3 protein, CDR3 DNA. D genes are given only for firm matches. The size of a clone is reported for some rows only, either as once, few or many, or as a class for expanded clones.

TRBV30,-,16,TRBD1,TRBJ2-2,CAWKVDRGWDTGELFF,TGTGCCTGGAAAGTAGACAGGGGCTGGGACACCGGGGAGCTGTTTTTT
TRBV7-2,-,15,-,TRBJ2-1,CASSLAFSSYNEQFF,TGTGCCAGCAGCTTAGCGTTTAGCTCCTACAATGAGCAGTTCTTC
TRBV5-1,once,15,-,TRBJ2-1,CASSLSPGMRNEQFF,TGCGCCAGCAGCTTGTCCCCGGGAATGAGGAATGAGCAGTTCTTC
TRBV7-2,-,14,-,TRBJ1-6,CASSLVQMNSPLHF,TGTGCCAGCAGCTTAGTACAGATGAATTCACCCCTCCACTTT
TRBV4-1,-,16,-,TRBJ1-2,CASSQEGVRRVYGYTF,TGCGCCAGCAGCCAAGAAGGAGTAAGGAGAGTCTATGGCTACACCTTC
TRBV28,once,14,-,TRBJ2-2,CASRSQVNTGELFF,TGTGCCAGCAGGTCACAGGTTAACACCGGGGAGCTGTTTTTT
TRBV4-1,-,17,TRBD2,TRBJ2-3,CASSPDGAGPSTDTQYF,TGCGCCAGCAGCCCTGATGGAGCGGGACCCAGCACAGATACGCAGTATTTT
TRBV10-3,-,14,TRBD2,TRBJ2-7,CAISPGREGYEQYF,TGTGCCATCAGTCCCGGGCGGGAGGGCTACGAGCAGTACTTC
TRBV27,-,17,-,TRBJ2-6,CASSPTDSSSGANVLTF,TGTGCCAGCAGTCCTACGGACAGTAGCTCTGGGGCCAACGTCCTGACTTTC
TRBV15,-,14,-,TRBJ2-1,CATSRERRLNEQFF,TGTGCCACCAGCAGAGAGCGGAGGTTAAATGAGCAGTTCTTC
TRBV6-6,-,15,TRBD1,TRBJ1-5,CASIRDRGLNQPQHF,TGTGCCAGCATCCGGGACAGGGGGCTCAATCAGCCCCAGCATTTT
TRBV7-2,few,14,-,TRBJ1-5,CASSLVEAGQPQHF,TGTGCCAGCAGCTTAGTGGAGGCTGGACAGCCCCAGCATTTT
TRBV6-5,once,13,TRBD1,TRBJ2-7,CASIRDRAYEQYF,TGTGCCAGCATTAGGGACAGAGCCTACGAGCAGTACTTC
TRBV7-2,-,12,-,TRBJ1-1,CASSSGVFPAFF,TGTGCCAGCAGTTCCGGGGTATTTCCAGCTTTCTTT
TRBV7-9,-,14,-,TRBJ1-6,CASRDQGTNSPLHF,TGTGCCAGCAGGGACCAGGGGACTAATTCACCCCTCCACTTT
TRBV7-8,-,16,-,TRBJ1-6,CASSLDGTKVYSPLHF,TGTGCCAGCAGCTTAGATGGGACAAAGGTCTATTCACCCCTCCACTTT
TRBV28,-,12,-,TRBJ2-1,CASSSNNNEQFF,TGTGCCAGCAGTTCGAACAACAATGAGCAGTTCTTC
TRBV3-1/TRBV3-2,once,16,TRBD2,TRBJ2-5,CASSQDLSGGGETQYF,TGTGCCAGCAGCCAAGATTTATCGGGGGGTGGAGAGACCCAGTACTTC